This section outlines one T cell receptor (beta chain) sequence together with its context. The target antigen is unknown. The data are from a study of regulatory T cells in long-lasting Graves disease. Study-wide results and limits: Preferential use of TRBV28, TRBJ1-2 and TRBJ2-5 was seen in persistent disease.

Germline V gene sequence: CDR1 SEHNR, CDR2 FQNEAQ (reference sequence). Trimming removed 6 bases at V and 7 bases at J, with 19 bases between. This CDR3 comprises 15 residues. HTBI primers from iRepertoire and Arm-PCR of CDR3 regions yielded the TCR beta libraries. TCRdb reanalysed the multiplex PCR reads using MiXCR and keeps one entry per CDR3 protein. The data show 400,000 to 650,000 distinct CDR3 sequences, approximately 16% seen once. Time point noted: newly diagnosed GD, antithyroid drugs for less than 3 months. PBMC-derived RNA was used for the TCR library. These data also featured in a second study, about T cells in Graves' hyperthyroidism and ophthalmopathy. From that paper: HTBI primers were employed in a first-round RT-PCR of the TCR CDR3.

This sequence originates from a woman aged 35-60 years with Graves disease. This chain links TRBV7-9 with TRBJ1-5; D may be TRBD1 (6 bases). This specimen was peripheral blood mononuclear cells (PBMCs), taken at new diagnosis, from a patient treated with antithyroid drugs. The CDR3 DNA reads TGTGCCAGCAGTCCGGACAGCGGGAGAGGGCAGCCCCAGCATTTT. Translation gives CASSPDSGRGQPQHF.